The entry that follows covers one TCR beta chain sequence. Regions amplified from RNA transcripts were the TCR beta CDR3 regions. The HTBI primer set drove a first-round RT-PCR of the TCR CDR3. Each CDR3 protein gets one entry after TCRdb re-called the multiplex PCR reads with MiXCR. The repertoire holds 300,000 to 450,000 distinct CDR3 sequences, with more than 13% as singletons. These data are taken from a study of T cells in Graves' hyperthyroidism and ophthalmopathy. Trimming pared 4 bases from V and 4 bases from J, leaving 15 bases between. Germline CDR1 SGHDT, CDR2 YYEEEE. The CDR3 totals 15 residues. With a duration under 2 months, the hyperthyroidism was newly diagnosed in patients aged 18 to 65.

This receptor was identified in a woman in her 30s with Graves' hyperthyroidism. Sequencing was performed on blood. The chain recombines TRBV5-6 with TRBJ2-4, with a weak D call TRBD2 (5 bases). CDR3 DNA sequence: TGTGCCAGCAGCCCGCCCGCGACTACTAAAAACATTCAGTACTTC. Translating it yields CASSPPATTKNIQYF.